The clone carrying this TCR beta chain has just one count. This CDR3 spans 11 amino acids. V lost 6 bases and J 9 bases, leaving 10 bases between the germline ends. From germline, CDR1 is SGDLS and CDR2 YYNGEE. The assay was immunoSEQ multiplex PCR, and TCRdb's table has in-frame clones only and misses some. There are about 180,000 clones in the sample; approximately 83% occur only once, and 3.3% lies in the top ten. This record comes from a study of blood T cell repertoires in COVID-19. Overall study context: Sites in the United States, Italy and Spain provided acute and convalescent COVID-19 samples. The analysed material was cDNA or gDNA that came from T cells, B-cell-depleted T cells, or PBMCs.

The sequence derives from a man aged 60-69 years with acute or convalescent COVID-19. The sequenced material came from peripheral blood. The chain uses TRBV9 and TRBJ2-1; the D gene is possibly TRBD2 (5 bases). This CDR3 is CASKGEGEQFF. CDR3 nucleotides: TGTGCCAGCAAAGGAGAGGGTGAGCAGTTCTTC.